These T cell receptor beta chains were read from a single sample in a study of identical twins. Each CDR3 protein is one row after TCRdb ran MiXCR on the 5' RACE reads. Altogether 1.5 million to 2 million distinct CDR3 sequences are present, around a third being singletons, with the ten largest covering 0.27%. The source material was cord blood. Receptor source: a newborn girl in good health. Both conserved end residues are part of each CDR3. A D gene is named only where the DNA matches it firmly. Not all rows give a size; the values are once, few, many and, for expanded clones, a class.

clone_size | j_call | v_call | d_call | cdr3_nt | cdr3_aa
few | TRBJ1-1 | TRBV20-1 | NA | TGCAGTGCTAGCTATGAGGGCCCGAACACTGAAGCTTTCTTT | CSASYEGPNTEAFF
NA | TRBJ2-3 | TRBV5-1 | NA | TGCGCCAGCACCGCGGGGGCCACAGATACGCAGTATTTT | CASTAGATDTQYF
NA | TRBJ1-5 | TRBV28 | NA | TGTGCCAGCAGTTTAAAGGCAGGGTTGTATCAGCCCCAGCATTTT | CASSLKAGLYQPQHF
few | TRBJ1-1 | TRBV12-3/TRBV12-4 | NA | TGTGCCAGCAGTTTAGCTACGACAGCGAGGACTGAAGCTTTCTTT | CASSLATTARTEAFF
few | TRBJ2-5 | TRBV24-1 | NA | TGTGCCACCAGTGATTTGGGGAAAGAGACCCAGTACTTC | CATSDLGKETQYF
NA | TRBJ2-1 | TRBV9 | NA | TGTGCCAGCAGCGTAGCAGTTAACAATGAGCAGTTCTTC | CASSVAVNNEQFF
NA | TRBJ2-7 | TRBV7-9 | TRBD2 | TGTGCCAGCAGCGAGCTTACAACTAGCGGGATCACCTACAATGAGCAGTACTTC | CASSELTTSGITYNEQYF
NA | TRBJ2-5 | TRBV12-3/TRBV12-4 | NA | TGTGCCAGCAGTTTGGGCGCGACTCGGTACTTC | CASSLGATRYF
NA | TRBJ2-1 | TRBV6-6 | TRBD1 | TGTGCCAGCAGCGTGGACAGGGGATATGAGCAGTTCTTC | CASSVDRGYEQFF
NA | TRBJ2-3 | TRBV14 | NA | TGTGCCAGCAGCCACATCGGGGCGGGCACAGATACGCAGTATTTT | CASSHIGAGTDTQYF
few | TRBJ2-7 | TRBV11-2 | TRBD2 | TGTGCCAGCAGCTTAGCCCGGGAGGCCCTCTCCTACGAGCAGTACTTC | CASSLAREALSYEQYF
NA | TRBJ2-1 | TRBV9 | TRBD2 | TGTGCCAGCAGCGTAGGTAGCGGGAACTACAATGAGCAGTTCTTC | CASSVGSGNYNEQFF
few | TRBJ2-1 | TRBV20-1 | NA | TGCAGAGCCTTTCTCCAGGGGTACAATGAGCAGTTCTTC | CRAFLQGYNEQFF
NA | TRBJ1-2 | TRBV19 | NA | TGTGCCAGTAGTATTCAGTGGGGGCGCGTCTATGGCTACACCTTC | CASSIQWGRVYGYTF
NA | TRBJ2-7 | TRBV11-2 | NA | TGTGCCAGCAGCGCCCGACAGGCGAGCTACGAGCAGTACTTC | CASSARQASYEQYF
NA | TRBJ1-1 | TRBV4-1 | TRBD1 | TGCGCCAGCAGCCCACCTACAGGGGCGGGTGGAGCTTTCTTT | CASSPPTGAGGAFF
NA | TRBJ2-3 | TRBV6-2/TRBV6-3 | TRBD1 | TGTGCCAGCAGTTACGGCTCGGGACAGGGCATCGATGCGCAGTATTTT | CASSYGSGQGIDAQYF
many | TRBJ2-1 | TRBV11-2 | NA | TGTGCCAGCAGCTTAGGAAGGCCATCGCGGTTCCGGGGGTACAATGAGCAGTTCTTC | CASSLGRPSRFRGYNEQFF
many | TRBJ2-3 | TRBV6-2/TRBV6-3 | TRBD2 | TGTGCCAGCAAGCTAGCGGGCGCAGATACGCAGTATTTT | CASKLAGADTQYF
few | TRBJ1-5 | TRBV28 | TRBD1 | TGTGCCAGCAGTTTATTCGGACAGGGCAGTAATCAGCCCCAGCATTTT | CASSLFGQGSNQPQHF
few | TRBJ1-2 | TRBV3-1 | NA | TGTGCCAGCAGCCAAGCCCGGGGCCCCTATGGCTACACCTTC | CASSQARGPYGYTF
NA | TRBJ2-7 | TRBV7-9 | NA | TGTGCCAGCAGCTCTCAGAGCACTGTCCCCTACGAGCAGTACTTC | CASSSQSTVPYEQYF
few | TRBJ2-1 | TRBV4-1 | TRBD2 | TGCGCCAGCAGCCAAGATGGGGCTAGCGGGAAACAGTTCTTC | CASSQDGASGKQFF
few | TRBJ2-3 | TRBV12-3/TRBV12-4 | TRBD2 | TGTGCCAGCAGTTCTAGCGGATACACAGATACGCAGTATTTT | CASSSSGYTDTQYF
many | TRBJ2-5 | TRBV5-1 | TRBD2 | TGCGCCAGCAGCTTGCAAGCGGGAGGTGTCCAAGAGACCCAGTACTTC | CASSLQAGGVQETQYF
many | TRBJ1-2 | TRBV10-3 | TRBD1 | TGTGCCATCAGTGAGGACAGGGCTTACTATGGCTACACCTTC | CAISEDRAYYGYTF
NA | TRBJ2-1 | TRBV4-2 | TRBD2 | TGTGCCAGCAGCCGCTCCGTGTCGGGGGGGCCGAATGAGCAGTTCTTC | CASSRSVSGGPNEQFF
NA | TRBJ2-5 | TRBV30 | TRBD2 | TGTGCCTGGAGTGTAAGCAGGACCCCGGGACTACGAGAGACCCAGTACTTC | CAWSVSRTPGLRETQYF
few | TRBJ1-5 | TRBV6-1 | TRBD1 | TGTGCCAGCAGTGGGGGACAGCCCGGGCAGCCCCAGCATTTT | CASSGGQPGQPQHF
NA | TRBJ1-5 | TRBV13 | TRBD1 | TGTGCCAGCAGCTTTGGGACAGGGGCGGAGCCCCAGCATTTT | CASSFGTGAEPQHF
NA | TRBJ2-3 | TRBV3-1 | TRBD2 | TGTGCCAGCAGCTATCCCCTCTATGCGGGGGGGCCAGATACGCAGTATTTT | CASSYPLYAGGPDTQYF
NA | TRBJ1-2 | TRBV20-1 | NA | TGCAGTGTACCCAACGGGTATGGCTACACCTTC | CSVPNGYGYTF
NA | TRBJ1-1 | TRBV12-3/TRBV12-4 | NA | TGTGCCAGCGGGGGTGGGGGGGACACTGAAGCTTTCTTT | CASGGGGDTEAFF
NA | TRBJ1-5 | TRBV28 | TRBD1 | TGTGCCAGCAGTTTATTTTACCGGACAGGGGGCGGGTATAACCAGCCCCAGCATTTT | CASSLFYRTGGGYNQPQHF
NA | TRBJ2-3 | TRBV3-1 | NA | TGTGCCAGCAGCCAAGTCTTCCCTAGCAGGAGGGAGGTGGTCACAGATACGCAGTATTTT | CASSQVFPSRREVVTDTQYF
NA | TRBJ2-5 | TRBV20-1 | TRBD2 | TGCAGTGCTAGAGATAACCCGGGGGGGCCTATGAATGGGCAGTACTTC | CSARDNPGGPMNGQYF
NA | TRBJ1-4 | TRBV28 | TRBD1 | TGTGCCAGCAGTCAAGCCAGGGGGACTAATGAAAAACTGTTTTTT | CASSQARGTNEKLFF